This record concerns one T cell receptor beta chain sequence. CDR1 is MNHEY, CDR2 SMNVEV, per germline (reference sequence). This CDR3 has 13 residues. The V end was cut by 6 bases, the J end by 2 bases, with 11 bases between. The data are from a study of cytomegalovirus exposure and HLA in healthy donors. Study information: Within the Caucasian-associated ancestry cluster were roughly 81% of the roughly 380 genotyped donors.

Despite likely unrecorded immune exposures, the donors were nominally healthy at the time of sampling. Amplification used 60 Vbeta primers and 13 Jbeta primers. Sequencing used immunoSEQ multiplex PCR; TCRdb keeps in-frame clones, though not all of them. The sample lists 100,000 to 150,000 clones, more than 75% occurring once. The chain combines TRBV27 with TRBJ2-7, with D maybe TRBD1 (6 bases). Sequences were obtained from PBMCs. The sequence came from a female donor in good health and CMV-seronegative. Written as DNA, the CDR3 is TGTGCCAGCAGGTTGAAGGGGGCCTACGAGCAGTACTTC. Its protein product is CASRLKGAYEQYF.